This T cell receptor (beta chain) is from a study of blood T cell repertoires in COVID-19. Turning to the study itself: Material from acute and convalescent COVID-19 was sourced from the United States, Italy and Spain.

Assay used: immunoSEQ multiplex PCR; TCRdb lists only in-frame clones, some missing. This sample yields some 300,000 clones, of which around 90% are seen a single time; roughly 1.3% belongs to the top ten. The clonotype originates from a man aged 65 to 79 with acute or convalescent COVID-19. Sequencing used peripheral blood.

The CDR3 loop is CASCSGRSYNEQFF. The CDR3, as DNA: TGTGCCAGCTGTAGCGGGCGCTCCTACAATGAGCAGTTCTTC. The chain has TRBV19 and TRBJ2-1; TRBD2 matches 7 bases. The length of the CDR3 is 14 residues. V dropped 9 bases and J dropped 0; count of bases not matched to a gene: 5. The germline V gene encodes CDR1 LNHDA and CDR2 SQIVND (reference sequence).